Reported below is one TCR beta chain. TCRdb redid the calling of the RT-PCR reads with MiXCR, one entry per CDR3 protein. Of around 700,000 distinct CDR3 sequences in the sample, approximately 15% were seen once. The germline CDR1 and CDR2 sequences are DFQATT and SNEGSKA (reference sequence). V lost 0 bases, J lost 6 bases, and 15 bases lay in between. The CDR3 loop spans 15 amino acids. Sequenced sample: memory CD4+ T cells from blood. The chain employs TRBV20-1 and TRBJ2-4; D is possibly TRBD2 (6 bases). The clonotype originates from a female donor in good health, serving as a healthy control. Written as DNA, the CDR3 is TGCAGTGCTAGAGACCGGGGGAATGTGAGAAACATTCAGTACTTC. Its translation is CSARDRGNVRNIQYF.